The source of this T cell receptor beta chain is a study of T cell responses to AZD1222 COVID-19 vaccine. About this clone itself: What it recognizes is unknown.

Study conclusions and caveats: Baseline antibody screening turned up just six or seven seropositive AZD1222 recipients. Most donors were white British, females outnumbered males, and clonal diversity was possibly underestimated. An increase in Spike-specific TCR breadth and depth was observed after two AZD1222 doses.

Pooling of second doses given at about 4 or about 12 weeks was done. Trimming removed 4 bases at V and 1 base at J, with 7 bases between. Germline V gene data show CDR1 as KGHSH and CDR2 as LQKENI. This CDR3 contains 13 residues. Generated by immunoSEQ multiplex PCR, the TCRdb table keeps only in-frame clones and is missing some. Found here are about 89,000 clones, about 86% of them singletons; the top ten hold 5.6%. The TCR was taken from an adult who received the AZD1222 COVID-19 vaccine. The source material was peripheral blood, sampled 28 days after the second AZD1222 dose. This chain connects TRBV18 to TRBJ1-1; possible D gene TRBD1, 6 bases. The CDR3 DNA reads TGTGCCAGCTCACTAGGGGGGAACACTGAAGCTTTCTTT. Residues: CASSLGGNTEAFF.